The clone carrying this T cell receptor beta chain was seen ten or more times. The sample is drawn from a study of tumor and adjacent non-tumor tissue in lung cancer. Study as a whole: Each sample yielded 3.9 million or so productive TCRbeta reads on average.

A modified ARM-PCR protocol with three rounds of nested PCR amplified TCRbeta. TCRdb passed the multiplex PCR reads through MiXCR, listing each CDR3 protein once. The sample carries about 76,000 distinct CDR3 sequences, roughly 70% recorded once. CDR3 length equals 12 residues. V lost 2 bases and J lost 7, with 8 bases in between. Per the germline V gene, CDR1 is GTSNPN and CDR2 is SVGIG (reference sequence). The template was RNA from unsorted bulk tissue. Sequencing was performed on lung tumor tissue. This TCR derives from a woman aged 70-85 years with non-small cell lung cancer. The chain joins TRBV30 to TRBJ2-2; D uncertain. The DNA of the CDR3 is TGTGCCTGGAGTTCTGTCAGCGGGGAGCTGTTTTTT. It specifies CAWSSVSGELFF.